Following are 11 T cell receptor beta chains from one sample sequenced in a study of blood T cell repertoires in COVID-19. Some clones are missing from TCRdb's copy, which holds only in-frame ones; the method was immunoSEQ multiplex PCR. Of about 260,000 clones in the sample, about 91% were seen once. Sequencing used peripheral blood. Receptors originate from a person under 30 with COVID-19, enrolled during active disease.

The chain employs TRBV6-6 and TRBJ2-7, with D perhaps TRBD1 (6 bases). Deletions cut 2 bases from V and 4 bases from J, with 15 bases between. CDR3 size: 15 residues. Germline V gene data show CDR1 as MNHNY and CDR2 as SVGAGI (reference sequence). CDR3 amino acids: CASSYLDTGLYEQYF. The CDR3, as DNA: TGTGCCAGCAGTTACCTAGATACAGGGCTATACGAGCAGTACTTC.

CDR3 DNA sequence: TGTGCCAGCAGGATCGGACTAGCGGGAGGATGGGAGCAGTTCTTC. Its translation: CASRIGLAGGWEQFF. The chain joins TRBV2 to TRBJ2-1; 14 bases map to TRBD2. Trimming removed 6 bases from V and 10 bases from J; junction bases left unmatched: 8. Germline lookup yields CDR1 SNHLY and CDR2 FYNNEI. The length of the CDR3 is 15 residues.

J is TRBJ2-1 and V is TRBV7-6; 9 bases are a match to TRBD2. V lost 5 bases and J lost 0; bases outside the gene matches: 14. Germline V gives CDR1 SGHVS, CDR2 FNYEAQ. This CDR3 comprises 19 residues. Written as DNA, the CDR3 is TGTGCCAGCAGCCCGGGACTAGCCCCCTCTCCGAGCTCCTACAATGAGCAGTTCTTC. Protein: CASSPGLAPSPSSYNEQFF.

The chain is built from TRBV29-1 and TRBJ2-3; TRBD1 agrees at 8 bases. This CDR3 region has 13 residues. After removal of 5 bases from V and 3 bases from J, the junction contained 4 bases not matched to a gene. CDR1 is SQVTM and CDR2 is ANQGSEA in the germline V gene. Here the CDR3 DNA reads TGCAGCGTTCAAACAGGGGGAACAGATACGCAGTATTTT. As protein: CSVQTGGTDTQYF.

This clone has a single count. The chain recombines TRBV6-1 with TRBJ2-2, with 11 bases fitting TRBD2. Germline-derived CDR1 and CDR2 are MNHNS and SASEGT. The ends lost 4 bases at V and 6 bases at J; junction bases unmatched: 7. The CDR3 runs 16 residues. CDR3 in amino acids: CASSGSLAGVSGELFF. The CDR3 DNA reads as TGTGCCAGCAGTGGGTCACTAGCGGGAGTGTCCGGGGAGCTGTTTTTT.

CDR3 in amino acids: CASSHGTDYEQYF. Written as DNA, the CDR3 is TGCGCCAGCAGCCACGGGACAGACTACGAGCAGTACTTC. The chain carries TRBV5-1 and TRBJ2-7; 7 bases are shared with TRBD1. V trimming: 4 bases; J trimming: 3 bases; junction bases outside the gene matches: 4. CDR1 is SGHRS and CDR2 is YFSETQ in the germline V gene. The CDR3 is made up of 13 amino acids.

The chain joins TRBV19 to TRBJ2-5; TRBD1 aligns across 9 bases. Germline loops: CDR1 LNHDA, CDR2 SQIVND (reference sequence). With 7 bases clipped from V and 5 bases from J, the junction kept 8 bases outside the gene matches. This CDR3 has 14 amino acids. CDR3: CASIHRGRGETQYF. CDR3 coding DNA: TGTGCCAGTATTCACAGGGGGCGCGGGGAGACCCAGTACTTC.

V gene TRBV23-1 combines with J gene TRBJ2-1, with 7 positions matching TRBD1. TRBV23-1 is classed as an ORF, of uncertain function. V trimming: 0 bases; J trimming: 0 bases; junction bases outside the gene matches: 8. The CDR3 has 18 amino acids. The CDR3 DNA reads TGCGCCAGCAGTCAATCTTCCCCAGGGGACAGCTCCTACAATGAGCAGTTCTTC. Its protein is CASSQSSPGDSSYNEQFF.

This rearrangement joins TRBV7-6 to TRBJ2-2; TRBD2 is a possible D gene (5 bases). The CDR3 has 15 residues. Germline assignment: CDR1 SGHVS and CDR2 FNYEAQ. V was pared by 5 bases and J by 2 bases, with 12 bases between. The CDR3 protein is CASSPDPGNTGELFF. In DNA form, the CDR3 reads TGTGCCAGCAGCCCAGACCCGGGAAACACCGGGGAGCTGTTTTTT.

The chain recombines TRBV12-2 with TRBJ2-1; the table's D call, TRBD2, was not checked against the DNA. TRBV12-2 is tagged as a pseudogene. CDR3 length: 16 residues. CDR3: CASRLGGSRAYNEQFF. In nucleotides, the CDR3 is TGTGCAAGTCGCTTGGGGGGTAGTCGCGCCTACAATGAGCAGTTCTTC.

This rearrangement joins TRBV6-5 to TRBJ1-4; the match to TRBD1 covers 9 bases. J was trimmed by 8 bases and V by 6 bases; bases with no gene match: 10. This CDR3 is built from 15 residues. In germline, CDR1 is MNHEY, CDR2 SVGAGI. CDR3 DNA: TGTGCCAGCAGCCCACTACAGGGGGCTAGAGAAAAACTGTTTTTT. Amino acids: CASSPLQGAREKLFF.